This T cell receptor (beta chain) was recorded in a study of blood T cell repertoires in COVID-19. Looking at the study overall: The United States, Italy and Spain provided the acute and convalescent COVID-19 samples. The cDNA or gDNA used as material had been derived from T cells, B-cell-depleted T cells, or PBMCs.

Authors' analysis steps: Reference gene primer amplification in the assay estimated nucleated cell counts. TCRdb's table, derived via immunoSEQ multiplex PCR, lists solely in-frame clones and lacks some. For V, J and clone size, that table is used; D and trimming come from the DNA. The sample has 120,000 to 150,000 clones; around 84% are singletons. Trimming removed 5 bases from V and 3 bases from J, with 14 bases in between. The germline gives CDR1 MNHEY, CDR2 SMNVEV (reference sequence). The CDR3 contains 14 residues. The chain links TRBV27 to TRBJ2-7, with a weak D call TRBD1 (5 bases). The sequence was collected from a woman aged 55-70 years with acute or convalescent COVID-19. The sample was peripheral blood. In DNA form, the CDR3 reads TGTGCCAGCAGTCCTAACAGGCTCCACTACGAGCAGTACTTC. This encodes CASSPNRLHYEQYF.